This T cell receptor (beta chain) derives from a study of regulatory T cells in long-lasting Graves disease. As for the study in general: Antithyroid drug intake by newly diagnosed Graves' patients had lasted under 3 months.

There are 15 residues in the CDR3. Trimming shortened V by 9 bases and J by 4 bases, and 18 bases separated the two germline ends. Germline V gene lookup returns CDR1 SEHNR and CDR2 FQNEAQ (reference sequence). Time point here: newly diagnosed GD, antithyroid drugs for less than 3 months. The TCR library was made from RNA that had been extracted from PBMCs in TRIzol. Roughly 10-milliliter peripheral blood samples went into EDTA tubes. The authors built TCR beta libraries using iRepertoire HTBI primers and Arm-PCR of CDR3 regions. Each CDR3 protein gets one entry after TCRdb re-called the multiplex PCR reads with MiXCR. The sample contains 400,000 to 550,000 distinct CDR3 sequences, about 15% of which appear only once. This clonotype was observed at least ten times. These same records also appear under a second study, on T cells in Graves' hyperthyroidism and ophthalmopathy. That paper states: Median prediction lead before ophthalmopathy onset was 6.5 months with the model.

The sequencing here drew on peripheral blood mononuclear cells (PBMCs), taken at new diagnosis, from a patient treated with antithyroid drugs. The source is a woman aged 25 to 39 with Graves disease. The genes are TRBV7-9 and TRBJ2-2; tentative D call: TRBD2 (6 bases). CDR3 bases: TGTGCCAGTTCGTTACTAGCCTTGGCCACCGGGGAGCTGTTTTTT. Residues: CASSLLALATGELFF.